Detailed here is one T cell receptor (beta chain). Its antigen is undetermined. Employing constant-segment primers, 5'RACE generated TCR alpha and TCR beta cDNA libraries bearing sample barcodes and UMIs. TCRdb re-called the 5' RACE reads with MiXCR, one entry per CDR3 protein. The sample carries under 400,000 distinct CDR3 sequences, 28% recorded once. These data come from a study of T-cell memory formation after mild COVID-19. Study-wide results and caveats: Contracting clones from day 15 to 85 had balanced CD4/CD8; later expanders favoured CD4+. A second wave of clones peaked on day 37, and their SARS-CoV-2 specificity went unconfirmed.

This CDR3 is built from 15 residues. Germline values: CDR1 SGHRS, CDR2 YFSETQ. The V and J ends lost 2 bases and 5 bases, in that order; junction bases with no gene match: 7. The chain links TRBV5-1 to TRBJ2-1; 7 bases align to TRBD2. The TCR originated in an adult woman who had mild COVID-19 (a few samples of this study predate the infection). Cell type and time point are not known. Sequenced: PBMCs or a T cell subset sorted from them (not recorded which). The CDR3 region has the DNA TGCGCCAGCAGCTTTCGCGGGAGTGGCCACAATGAGCAGTTCTTC. As protein: CASSFRGSGHNEQFF.